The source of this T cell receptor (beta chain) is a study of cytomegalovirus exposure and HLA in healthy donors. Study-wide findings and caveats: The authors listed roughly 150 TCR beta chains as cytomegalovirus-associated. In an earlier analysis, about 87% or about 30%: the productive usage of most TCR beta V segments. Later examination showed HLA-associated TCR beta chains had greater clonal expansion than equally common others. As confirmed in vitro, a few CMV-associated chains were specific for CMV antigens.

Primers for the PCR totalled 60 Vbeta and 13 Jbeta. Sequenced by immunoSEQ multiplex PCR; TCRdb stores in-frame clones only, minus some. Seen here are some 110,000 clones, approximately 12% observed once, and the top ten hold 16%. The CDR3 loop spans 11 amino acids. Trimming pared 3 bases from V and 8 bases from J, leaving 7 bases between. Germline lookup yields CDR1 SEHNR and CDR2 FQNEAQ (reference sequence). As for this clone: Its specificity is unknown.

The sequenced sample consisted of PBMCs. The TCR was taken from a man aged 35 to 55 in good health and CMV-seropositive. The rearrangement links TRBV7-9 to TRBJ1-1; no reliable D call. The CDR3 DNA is TGTGCCAGCAGCTTCCGCGGGGAAGCTTTCTTT. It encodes CASSFRGEAFF.